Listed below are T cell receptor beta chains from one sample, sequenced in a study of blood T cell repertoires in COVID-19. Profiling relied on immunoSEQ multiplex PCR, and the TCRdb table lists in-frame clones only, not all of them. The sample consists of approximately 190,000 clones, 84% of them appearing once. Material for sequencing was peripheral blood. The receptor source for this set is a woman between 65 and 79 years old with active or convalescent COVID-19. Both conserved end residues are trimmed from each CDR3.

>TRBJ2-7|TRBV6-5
ASSSTQGREQY
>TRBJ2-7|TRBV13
ASSLVGPAYEQY
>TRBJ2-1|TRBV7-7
ASSPDRRSYNEQF
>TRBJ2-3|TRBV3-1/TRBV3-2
ASSQDRAARRDTQY
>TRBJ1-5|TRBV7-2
ASSLSAGVGQPQH
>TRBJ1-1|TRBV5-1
ASKWGMNTEAF
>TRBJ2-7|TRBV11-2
ASSFRTGTYEQY
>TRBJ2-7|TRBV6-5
ASSVTGASYEQY
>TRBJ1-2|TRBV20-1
SGNRGGGYT
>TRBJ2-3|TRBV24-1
ATSGTGTDTQY
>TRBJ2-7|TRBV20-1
SVGGSYEQY
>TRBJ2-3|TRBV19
ASSIDLADVTDTQY
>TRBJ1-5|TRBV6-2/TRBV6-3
ASSYSGGYQPQH
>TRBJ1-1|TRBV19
ASSIGTISIAF
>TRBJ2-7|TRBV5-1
ASSLSGPGSEQY
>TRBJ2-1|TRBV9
ASSRGQGYNEQF
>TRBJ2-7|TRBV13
ASSPTSGRDNEQY
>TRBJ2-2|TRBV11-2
ASSLQVGELF
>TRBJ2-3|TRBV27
ASSSASGRTSGTDTQY
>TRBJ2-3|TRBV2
ASRASGLAGGWQADTQY
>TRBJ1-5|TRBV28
ASRTSKGADSNQPQH
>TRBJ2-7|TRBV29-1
SVSGIYEQY
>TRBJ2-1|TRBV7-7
ASSFGLNPPNEQF
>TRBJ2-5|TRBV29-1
SVVTGLAGRETQY
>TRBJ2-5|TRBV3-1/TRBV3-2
ASSFGDSSKTQY
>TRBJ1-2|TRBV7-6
ASSLETGYGYT
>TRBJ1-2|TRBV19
ASSKDRVDYGYT